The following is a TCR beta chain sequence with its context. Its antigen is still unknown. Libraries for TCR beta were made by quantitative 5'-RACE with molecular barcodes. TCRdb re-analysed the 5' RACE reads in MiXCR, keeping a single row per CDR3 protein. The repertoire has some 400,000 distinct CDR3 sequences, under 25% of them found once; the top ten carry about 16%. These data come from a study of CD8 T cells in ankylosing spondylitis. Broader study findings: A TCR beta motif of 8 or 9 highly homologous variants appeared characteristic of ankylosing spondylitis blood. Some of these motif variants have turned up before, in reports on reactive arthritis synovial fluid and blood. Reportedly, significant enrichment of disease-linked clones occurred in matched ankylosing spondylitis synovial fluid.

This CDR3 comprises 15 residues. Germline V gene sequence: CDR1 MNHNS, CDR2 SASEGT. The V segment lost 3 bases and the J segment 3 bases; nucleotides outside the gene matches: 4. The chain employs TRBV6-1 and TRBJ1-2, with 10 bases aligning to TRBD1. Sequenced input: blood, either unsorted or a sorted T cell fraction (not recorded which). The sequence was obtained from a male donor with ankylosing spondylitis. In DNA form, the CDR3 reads TGTGCCAGCAGTGATAAGGGACAGGGGTACTATGGCTACACCTTC. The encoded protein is CASSDKGQGYYGYTF.